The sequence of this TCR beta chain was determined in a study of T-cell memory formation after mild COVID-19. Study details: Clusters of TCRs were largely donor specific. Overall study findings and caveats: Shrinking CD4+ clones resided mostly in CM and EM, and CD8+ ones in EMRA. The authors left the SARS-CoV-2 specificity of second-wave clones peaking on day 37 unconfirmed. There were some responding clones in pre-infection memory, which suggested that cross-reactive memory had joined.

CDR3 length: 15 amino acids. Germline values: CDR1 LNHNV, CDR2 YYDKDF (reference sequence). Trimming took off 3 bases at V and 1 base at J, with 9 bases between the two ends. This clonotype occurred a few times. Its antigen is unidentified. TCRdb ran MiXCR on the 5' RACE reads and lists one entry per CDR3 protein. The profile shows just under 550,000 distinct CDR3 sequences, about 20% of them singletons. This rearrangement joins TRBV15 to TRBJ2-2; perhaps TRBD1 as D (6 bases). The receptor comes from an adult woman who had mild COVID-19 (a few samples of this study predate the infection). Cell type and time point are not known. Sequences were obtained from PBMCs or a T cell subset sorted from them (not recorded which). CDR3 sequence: CATSSGTLNTGELFF. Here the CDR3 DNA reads TGTGCCACCAGCAGTGGGACATTGAACACCGGGGAGCTGTTTTTT. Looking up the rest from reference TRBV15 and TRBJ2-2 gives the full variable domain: DAMVIQNPRYQVTQFGKPVTLSCSQTLNHNVMYWYQQKSSQAPKLLFHYYDKDFNNEADTPDNFQSRRPNTSFCFLDIRSPGLGDTAMYLCATSSGTLNTGELFFGEGSRLTVL.